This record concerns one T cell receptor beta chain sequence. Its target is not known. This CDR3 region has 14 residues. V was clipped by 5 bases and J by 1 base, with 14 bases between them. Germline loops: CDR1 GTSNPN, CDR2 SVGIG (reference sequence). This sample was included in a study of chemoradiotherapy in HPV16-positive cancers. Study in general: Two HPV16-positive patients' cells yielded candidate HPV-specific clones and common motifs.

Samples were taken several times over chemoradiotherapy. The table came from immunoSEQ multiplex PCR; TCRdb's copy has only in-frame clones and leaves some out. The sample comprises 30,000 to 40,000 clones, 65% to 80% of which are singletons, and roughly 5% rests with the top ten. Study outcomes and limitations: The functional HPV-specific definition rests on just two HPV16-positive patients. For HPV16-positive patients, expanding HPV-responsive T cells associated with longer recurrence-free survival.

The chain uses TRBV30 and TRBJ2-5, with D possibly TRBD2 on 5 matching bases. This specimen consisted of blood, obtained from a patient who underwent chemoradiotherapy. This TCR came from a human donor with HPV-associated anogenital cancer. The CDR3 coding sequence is TGTGCCTGGGGTGGACTGAGGACCCAAGAGACCCAGTACTTC. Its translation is CAWGGLRTQETQYF.